One and the same sample provided the 27 T cell receptor beta chains below, sequenced in a study of CD8 T cells in Susac syndrome (dated by TCRdb to about 2019). Library preparation was by the immunoSEQ multiplex PCR assay. RNA was extracted using the RNeasy kit, and roughly 0.45 to 1 microgram was reverse transcribed with random hexamers. In-frame beta chains were kept once TCRdb had trimmed the public reads at Q25 with fastp and called clones with MiXCR. Identical CDR3 proteins give one entry, which carries the most common genes and DNA. Here the sample has 250,000 to 300,000 distinct CDR3 sequences; approximately 91% occur a single time. The top ten constitute about 0.17% of the sample. Sequencing was done on a sample of CD8+ T cells from PBMCs. The receptors come from a human donor with multiple sclerosis.

V and J are TRBV7-2 and TRBJ2-7; TRBD2 is a possible D gene (5 bases). V lost 4 bases and J lost 3, with 13 bases in between. The CDR3 loop spans 14 amino acids. Germline CDR1 and CDR2: SGHTA and FQGNSA. CDR3 coding DNA: TGTGCCAGCAGCTCCGGGATGAGGGTCTACGAGCAGTACTTC. Protein: CASSSGMRVYEQYF.

This clonotype was counted once. The rearrangement uses TRBV6-1 and TRBJ2-7, with D perhaps matching TRBD1 (6 bases). Trimming took off 6 bases at V and 3 bases at J, with 15 bases between the two ends. This CDR3 contains 14 residues. Germline CDR1 reads MNHNS; CDR2 reads SASEGT. In DNA form, the CDR3 reads TGTGCCAGCAGCGGATACGGACAGAGCTACGAGCAGTACTTC. It specifies CASSGYGQSYEQYF.

The chain uses TRBV30 and TRBJ2-7; no clear D. CDR3 size: 11 residues. V lost 1 base and J 5 bases, leaving 6 bases between the germline ends. Per germline, CDR1 GTSNPN and CDR2 SVGIG (reference sequence). The CDR3 is CAWSASDEQYF. CDR3 DNA: TGTGCCTGGAGTGCGTCGGACGAGCAGTACTTC.

The chain carries TRBV27 and TRBJ1-1; D uncertain. The CDR3 length is 14 residues. V lost 2 bases, J lost 1 base, and 8 bases lay in between. Germline CDR1 and CDR2: MNHEY and SMNVEV (reference sequence). The CDR3 loop reads CASSLVSRNTEAFF. CDR3 DNA sequence: TGTGCCAGCAGTTTAGTGTCCAGGAACACTGAAGCTTTCTTT.

This rearrangement joins TRBV2 to TRBJ1-2, with D tentatively TRBD1 (6 bases). Germline V CDR1 and CDR2: SNHLY, FYNNEI. The CDR3 runs to 15 residues. The V and J ends lost 4 bases and 4 bases respectively, with 16 bases between them. The CDR3 reads CASSASAGEVYGYTF. CDR3 nucleotide sequence: TGTGCCAGCAGTGCATCGGCAGGGGAGGTCTATGGCTACACCTTC.

The chain links TRBV20-1 to TRBJ2-2, with TRBD1 matching 9 bases. The CDR3 is 15 residues long. V dropped 3 bases and J dropped 6; count of bases not matched to a gene: 8. Germline values: CDR1 DFQATT, CDR2 SNEGSKA (reference sequence). The CDR3 DNA follows: TGCAGTGCTAGGGGGGGACAGGGACTTTCCGGGGAGCTGTTTTTT. It yields the protein CSARGGQGLSGELFF.

This chain connects TRBV7-2 to TRBJ1-5; D is perhaps TRBD1 (5 bases). This CDR3 contains 16 residues. Germline V gene lookup returns CDR1 SGHTA and CDR2 FQGNSA. Between the trimmed V and J ends, which lost 8 bases and 0 bases, there was a span of 17 bases. CDR3 DNA sequence: TGTGCCAGCGGACCCCAGGGAGGCTATAGCAATCAGCCCCAGCATTTT. This sequence encodes CASGPQGGYSNQPQHF.

The rearrangement joins TRBV20-1 to TRBJ2-7, with unresolved D. Germline lookup yields CDR1 DFQATT and CDR2 SNEGSKA (reference sequence). The CDR3 covers 15 residues. Trimming pared 0 bases from V and 3 bases from J, leaving 15 bases between. The CDR3 sequence: CSARDVEEQIYEQYF. The CDR3 nucleotides read TGCAGTGCTAGAGATGTCGAGGAGCAGATCTACGAGCAGTACTTC.

This chain links TRBV19 with TRBJ1-5; TRBD1 matches at 11 bases. V trimming: 4 bases; J trimming: 3 bases; junction bases outside the gene matches: 5. The CDR3 contains 16 residues. From germline, CDR1 is LNHDA and CDR2 SQIVND (reference sequence). The CDR3 here is CASSTPGQGVNQPQHF. Written as DNA, the CDR3 is TGTGCCAGTAGTACACCGGGACAGGGGGTCAATCAGCCCCAGCATTTT. Variable domain in full (rest from reference TRBV19 and TRBJ1-5): DGGITQSPKYLFRKEGQNVTLSCEQNLNHDAMYWYRQDPGQGLRLIYYSQIVNDFQKGDIAEGYSVSREKKESFPLTVTSAQKNPTAFYLCASSTPGQGVNQPQHFGDGTRLSIL.

This sequence joins TRBV5-1 and TRBJ2-3; 10 bases are a match to TRBD2. Germline V CDR1 and CDR2: SGHRS, YFSETQ. The CDR3 is 18 residues long. J was trimmed by 0 bases and V by 2 bases; bases with no gene match: 9. CDR3 region: CASSLAGGPFRSTDTQYF. The CDR3 DNA reads TGCGCCAGCAGCTTAGCGGGGGGGCCGTTCAGGAGCACAGATACGCAGTATTTT.

This chain joins TRBV19 and TRBJ2-1; D is uncertain. Per germline, CDR1 LNHDA and CDR2 SQIVND (reference sequence). The length of the CDR3 is 13 residues. With 5 bases removed from V and 2 bases from J, the gap between germline ends came to 7 bases. CDR3 bases: TGTGCCAGTAGTCCATATACCTACAATGAGCAGTTCTTC. It specifies CASSPYTYNEQFF.

The CDR3: CASSLEVAGESDGELFF. The CDR3 DNA follows: TGTGCCAGCAGCTTGGAAGTCGCGGGAGAAAGTGACGGGGAGCTGTTTTTT. This chain links TRBV7-9 with TRBJ2-2; TRBD2 aligns across 7 bases. CDR3 length: 17 residues. Germline V gene data show CDR1 as SEHNR and CDR2 as FQNEAQ (reference sequence). The V gene end was trimmed by 3 bases and the J gene end by 7 bases; junction bases not matched to a gene: 14.

The rearrangement joins TRBV29-1 to TRBJ2-5; D might be TRBD2 (6 bases). V lost 6 bases, J lost 5 bases, and 25 bases lay in between. The CDR3 extends over 16 amino acids. In germline, CDR1 is SQVTM, CDR2 ANQGSEA. CDR3 protein: CSVETIAVGPGETQYF. CDR3 in DNA: TGCAGCGTGGAGACGATAGCGGTGGGGCCCGGGGAGACCCAGTACTTC.

This chain joins TRBV7-8 and TRBJ2-1; 8 nucleotides line up with TRBD1. V gave up 5 bases and J gave up 5 bases; unmatched junction bases: 8. CDR3 size: 15 residues. CDR1 and CDR2 from the germline V gene are SGHVS and FQNEAQ. The CDR3, as DNA: TGTGCCAGCAGCCCACAGGGGGGCGCCGACAATGAGCAGTTCTTC. Translation gives CASSPQGGADNEQFF.

The chain uses TRBV7-8 and TRBJ2-2; 8 positions agree with TRBD1. V was clipped by 2 bases and J by 7 bases; unmatched bases: 6. This CDR3 is 15 amino acids long. Germline V gene sequence: CDR1 SGHVS, CDR2 FQNEAQ. The CDR3 sequence: CASSLTGGEGGELFF. CDR3 DNA: TGTGCCAGCAGCTTAACAGGGGGTGAAGGCGGGGAGCTGTTTTTT.

The chain joins TRBV5-6 to TRBJ1-2; no firm D call. CDR1 is SGHDT and CDR2 is YYEEEE in the germline V gene. This CDR3 spans 14 amino acids. The V end was cut by 7 bases, the J end by 4 bases, with 17 bases between. The CDR3: CASPRNYGVYGYTF. CDR3 DNA sequence: TGTGCCAGCCCTAGGAACTATGGGGTCTATGGCTACACCTTC.

J is TRBJ2-7 and V is TRBV7-8, with 9 bases that match TRBD1. Unmatched junction bases numbered 4, after V lost 5 bases and J lost 5 bases. Germline CDR1 reads SGHVS; CDR2 reads FQNEAQ. CDR3 length: 13 residues. The CDR3 nucleotides are TGTGCCAGCAGCATGGACAGGGGAAACGAGCAGTACTTC. Translated: CASSMDRGNEQYF.

The J gene is TRBJ1-5, the V gene TRBV20-1; D unclear. This CDR3 contains 15 residues. Trimming pared 6 bases from V and 1 base from J, leaving 16 bases between. Per germline, CDR1 DFQATT and CDR2 SNEGSKA (reference sequence). CDR3 coding DNA: TGCAGTGCACCTCCCCCGGTTGCGAGCAATCAGCCCCAGCATTTT. It specifies CSAPPPVASNQPQHF.

V is TRBV4-3 and J is TRBJ2-7; D ambiguous. V was pared by 0 bases and J by 2 bases, with 11 bases between. Germline-derived CDR1 and CDR2 are LGHNA and YSLEER. CDR3 size: 15 residues. CDR3 nucleotide sequence: TGCGCCAGCAGCCAAGAGTGGACGGGCACCTACGAGCAGTACTTC. This encodes CASSQEWTGTYEQYF.

The chain is built from TRBV14 and TRBJ1-2; possible D gene TRBD1, 5 bases. This CDR3 contains 16 residues. Germline lookup yields CDR1 SGHDN and CDR2 FVKESK. V lost 1 base to trimming and J lost 8 bases, with 20 bases between them. The CDR3 DNA follows: TGTGCCAGCAGCCAAGGCAGGGACCCCATCTTCCGCGGCTACACCTTC. Translated: CASSQGRDPIFRGYTF.

This chain links TRBV28 with TRBJ2-2, with a tentative D call TRBD2 (5 bases). Germline-derived CDR1 and CDR2 are MDHEN and SYDVKM. The CDR3 is 15 amino acids. V gave up 3 bases and J gave up 6 bases, with 14 bases separating them. CDR3 loop: CASSFRNSGPGELFF. The CDR3 region has the DNA TGTGCCAGCAGTTTTAGGAACAGCGGACCCGGGGAGCTGTTTTTT.

This clonotype was observed a handful of times. At one end the junction does not follow the germline gene, possibly because of a read error. The chain carries TRBV7-7 and TRBJ2-7; D not resolved. Germline values: CDR1 SSHAT, CDR2 FNYEAQ (reference sequence). CDR3 length equals 14 residues. The CDR3 DNA follows: TGTGCTAGCAGCTCATCACCAGGCTCCTACGAGCAGTACTTC. Residues: CASSSSPGSYEQYF.

The chain employs TRBV5-5 and TRBJ2-2; the D is unclear. Germline V gene sequence: CDR1 SGHKS, CDR2 YYEKEE (reference sequence). This CDR3 contains 12 residues. V dropped 7 bases and J dropped 7 bases, with 11 bases sitting between them. The CDR3 bases are TGTGCCAGCGAGGCAGATCACGGGGAGCTGTTTTTT. Amino acids: CASEADHGELFF.

V gene TRBV6-2 or TRBV6-3 combines with J gene TRBJ2-7; no clear D. Per germline, CDR1 MNHEY and CDR2 SVGEGT. Trimming removed 6 bases at V and 0 bases at J, with 15 bases between. This CDR3 is built from 15 residues. For the CDR3, the DNA is TGTGCCAGCAGAAGCGAGCGTGTCAGCTCCTACGAGCAGTACTTC. It specifies CASRSERVSSYEQYF.

This clonotype was picked up one time. This sequence joins TRBV6-5 and TRBJ2-6; D gene uncertain. V shed 7 bases and J shed 0 bases, with 4 bases lying between them. CDR3 length: 13 residues. Germline-derived CDR1 and CDR2 are MNHEY and SVGAGI. The CDR3 sequence is CASMISGANVLTF. The CDR3 DNA reads TGTGCCAGCATGATCTCTGGGGCCAACGTCCTGACTTTC.

This chain uses TRBV7-9 with TRBJ2-3; D is unclear. Per germline, CDR1 SEHNR and CDR2 FQNEAQ (reference sequence). The CDR3 spans 15 residues. Trimming removed 1 base from V and 3 bases from J, with 11 bases in between. CDR3: CASSLGVSMTDTQYF. CDR3 in DNA: TGTGCCAGCAGCTTAGGCGTCAGCATGACAGATACGCAGTATTTT.

V gene TRBV15 combines with J gene TRBJ2-7, with a possible D match to TRBD1 (7 bases). Trimming cost V 0 bases and J 6 bases, with 12 bases left between them. CDR3 length equals 14 residues. Germline CDR1 LNHNV, CDR2 YYDKDF (reference sequence). As DNA, the CDR3 is TGTGCCACCAGCAGAGAGGAGGGGGCGCCCGAGCAGTACTTC. Translating gives CATSREEGAPEQYF.